This T cell receptor (beta chain) is drawn from a study of radiation and T cells in renal cell carcinoma. Study summary: Nephrectomy followed 15 Gy stereotactic body radiation by 4 weeks.

Produced via immunoSEQ multiplex PCR; TCRdb's table is partial and in-frame only. This repertoire shows 60,000 to 65,000 clones, roughly four fifths found once; its top ten account for roughly 6.1%. Between the trimmed V and J ends, which lost 5 bases and 0 bases, there was a span of 11 bases. In germline, CDR1 is SGHNT, CDR2 YYREEE (reference sequence). The CDR3 spans 15 residues. A remark on this clone: The target antigen is unknown.

Notes on the study in general: From baseline, blood top tumor clonotypes peaked at 2 weeks post-radiation.

The sample's time point: blood 2 weeks post-SBRT. As to treatment: 15 Gy SBRT to primary tumor, nephrectomy 4 weeks later. Blood was sampled at baseline, 2 weeks and 4 weeks after SBRT. The tumor was a clear cell renal cell carcinoma. The chain is built from TRBV5-4 and TRBJ1-4, with D possibly being TRBD1 (5 bases). Sequencing used blood, obtained from a patient whose treatment included radiotherapy and nephrectomy. This sequence originates from a man aged 55 to 70 with renal cell carcinoma. CDR3 residues: CASSGGNPTNEKLFF. Written as DNA, the CDR3 is TGTGCCAGCAGTGGGGGGAACCCAACTAATGAAAAACTGTTTTTT.